The count of the clone carrying this T cell receptor (beta chain) is one. The germline V and J ends were trimmed by 4 bases and 0 bases, with 10 bases remaining between them. CDR3 size: 14 residues. In germline, CDR1 is MGHRA, CDR2 YSYEKL. This record comes from a study of OX40 agonist ivuxolimab in advanced cancers. Sequencing used immunoSEQ multiplex PCR; TCRdb keeps in-frame clones, though not all of them. The sample shows 70,000 or so clones, over 70% of them seen only once. This sample comprised CD4+ or CD8+ T cells sorted from blood, obtained in a trial of the OX40 agonist ivuxolimab. V usage is TRBV4-1 and J usage is TRBJ2-7; D gene uncertain. The source of this sequence is an adult with an advanced solid tumor such as melanoma, head and neck, liver or kidney cancer. The CDR3: CASSLNSLSYEQYF. The CDR3 bases are TGCGCCAGCAGCCTTAACTCGCTCTCCTACGAGCAGTACTTC.